The 21 T cell receptor beta chains reported below all come from one sample, sequenced in a study of response to subunit inactivated influenza vaccine. From the RT-PCR reads, TCRdb called clonotypes with MiXCR, one entry per CDR3 protein. The sample yields fewer than 750,000 distinct CDR3 sequences, 14% seen once. The sample in question was PBMCs from blood, obtained 11 to 12 days after vaccination. The receptors were sampled from a man aged 50-60 years who received an inactivated influenza vaccine.

V and J are TRBV12-3 or TRBV12-4 and TRBJ2-7, with D unresolved. V lost 8 bases to trimming and J lost 3 bases, with 8 bases between them. The CDR3 length is 11 residues. Here the CDR3 reads CASGFIYEQYF. In DNA, the CDR3 is TGTGCCAGCGGATTTATCTACGAGCAGTACTTC.

This clonotype has a handful of counts. The chain uses TRBV4-1 and TRBJ1-2; 10 bases fit TRBD1. The trim removed 2 bases at V and 5 bases at J, leaving 2 bases unmatched. The germline V gene has CDR1 MGHRA and CDR2 YSYEKL. The CDR3 spans 14 residues. The CDR3 DNA follows: TGCGCCAGCAGCCAACCGGGACAGGGGTATGGCTACACCTTC. This sequence encodes CASSQPGQGYGYTF.

This chain links TRBV7-2 with TRBJ2-7; the match to TRBD1 covers 7 bases. The V and J ends lost 5 bases and 9 bases, in that order; junction bases with no gene match: 13. The CDR3 covers 14 residues. Per the germline V gene, CDR1 is SGHTA and CDR2 is FQGNSA. The CDR3 coding sequence is TGTGCCAGCAGCCCCCGGGACAGAGGATCGCGGCAGTACTTC. Amino acid sequence: CASSPRDRGSRQYF.

This chain connects TRBV5-1 to TRBJ1-2; D possibly corresponds to TRBD1 (5 bases). Trimming pared 7 bases from V and 6 bases from J, leaving 19 bases between. This CDR3 is 14 amino acids long. Germline loops: CDR1 SGHRS, CDR2 YFSETQ. The CDR3 nucleotides are TGCGCCAGCGGGGAGGCAGGGATTACCCATGGCTACACCTTC. Its translation: CASGEAGITHGYTF.

In its sample, this clonotype was seen many times. The rearrangement joins TRBV7-9 to TRBJ2-3; D not certain. V shed 1 base and J shed 1 base, with 6 bases lying between them. Per germline, CDR1 SEHNR and CDR2 FQNEAQ (reference sequence). The CDR3 sequence is 14 residues long. The CDR3 loop reads CASSLGSRTDTQYF. The CDR3 nucleotides read TGTGCCAGCAGCTTAGGTTCCCGCACAGATACGCAGTATTTT.

The J gene is TRBJ2-1, the V gene TRBV19, with 8 bases fitting TRBD1. The V gene end was trimmed by 1 base and the J gene end by 6 bases; junction bases not matched to a gene: 8. The CDR3 is made up of 16 amino acids. Germline assignment: CDR1 LNHDA and CDR2 SQIVND (reference sequence). CDR3 in DNA: TGTGCCAGTAGTATAGTCCTTGGACAGGGAATCAATGAGCAGTTCTTC. This translates into CASSIVLGQGINEQFF.

The CDR3 spells CASSEAGNTGELFF. The CDR3 DNA follows: TGTGCCAGCAGCGAAGCGGGGAACACCGGGGAGCTGTTTTTT. This chain joins TRBV7-9 and TRBJ2-2; tentative D call: TRBD2 (6 bases). This CDR3 comprises 14 residues. The germline V gene has CDR1 SEHNR and CDR2 FQNEAQ (reference sequence). Trimming left V 5 bases short and J 1 base short, with 8 bases between. Filled out from reference TRBV7-9 and TRBJ2-2, the complete variable domain reads DTGVSQNPRHKITKRGQNVTFRCDPISEHNRLYWYRQTLGQGPEFLTYFQNEAQLEKSRLLSDRFSAERPKGSFSTLEIQRTEQGDSAMYLCASSEAGNTGELFFGEGSRLTVL.

This clonotype was counted only a few times. The chain uses TRBV20-1 and TRBJ2-1; D gene ambiguous. CDR1 and CDR2 (germline): DFQATT, SNEGSKA (reference sequence). V was cut by 0 bases and J by 8 bases, with 8 bases left in between. CDR3 length equals 12 residues. CDR3 in DNA: TGCAGTGCTAGAGAGACGATCTATGAGCAGTTCTTC. It is translated as CSARETIYEQFF.

This clonotype was detected a few times. Germline is not matched at one junction end, which may reflect a read error. The V and J genes are TRBV7-2 and TRBJ2-1; 7 bases are shared with TRBD1. CDR3 size: 12 residues. The V gene's germline CDR1 is SGHTA and CDR2 FQGNSA. CDR3 in amino acids: CASSPGTERRLF. The CDR3 nucleotides read TGTGCCAGCAGCCCCGGGACAGAGCGGAGGCTCTTC.

In its sample, this clonotype was seen a few times. The rearrangement uses TRBV5-1 and TRBJ1-6, with D maybe TRBD1 (5 bases). Germline V lookup: CDR1 SGHRS, CDR2 YFSETQ. Trimming cost V 9 bases and J 5 bases, with 15 bases left between them. The CDR3 has 14 amino acids. The CDR3 nucleotides read TGCGCCACCTCTGACAGCTATAATAATTCACCCCTCCACTTT. This translates into CATSDSYNNSPLHF.

In this sample, this clonotype turned up a few times. CDR3 sequence (DNA): TGCGCCAGCAGCCAAGGTTGGGGGACATACAATGAGCAGTTCTTC. Its translation: CASSQGWGTYNEQFF. The J gene is TRBJ2-1, the V gene TRBV4-1; possibly TRBD1 for D (6 bases). This CDR3 comprises 15 residues. Germline CDR1 reads MGHRA; CDR2 reads YSYEKL. Trimming removed 1 base from V and 4 bases from J, with 11 bases in between.

This chain connects TRBV12-3 or TRBV12-4 to TRBJ2-1; D remains unclear. Trimming took off 3 bases at V and 8 bases at J, with 8 bases between the two ends. The CDR3 runs to 12 residues. The CDR3 nucleotides are TGTGCCAGCAGTTTCCTACGTGATGAGCAGTTCTTC. Amino acid sequence: CASSFLRDEQFF.

At least ten counts were recorded for this clonotype. The chain has TRBV12-3 or TRBV12-4 and TRBJ1-6; 9 bases are shared with TRBD1. The CDR3 is made up of 14 amino acids. V lost 5 bases to trimming and J lost 7 bases; unmatched junction nucleotides: 3. CDR3 nucleotides: TGTGCCAGCAGTCCCGGGACAGGGAATTCACCCCTCCACTTT. Protein sequence: CASSPGTGNSPLHF.

The V gene is TRBV19, the J gene TRBJ2-3, with D unclear. The CDR3 runs to 18 residues. Germline CDR1 reads LNHDA; CDR2 reads SQIVND (reference sequence). V shed 4 bases and J shed 0 bases, with 20 bases lying between them. The CDR3: CASSKNRSPSPSTDTQYF. Written as DNA, the CDR3 is TGTGCCAGTAGTAAGAACCGGAGCCCCTCCCCGAGCACAGATACGCAGTATTTT.

This clonotype appeared many times. The V gene is TRBV5-6, the J gene TRBJ2-3, with 12 bases identical to TRBD2. Losses at the gene ends were 4 bases for V and 5 bases for J; bases not matched to a gene: 8. Germline CDR1 reads SGHDT; CDR2 reads YYEEEE. The CDR3 loop spans 16 amino acids. In nucleotides, the CDR3 is TGTGCCAGCAGCCCCAAACTAGCGGGAGGAATAGATACGCAGTATTTT. Encoded protein: CASSPKLAGGIDTQYF. Supplemented by reference TRBV5-6 and TRBJ2-3, the full variable domain reads DAGVTQSPTHLIKTRGQQVTLRCSPKSGHDTVSWYQQALGQGPQFIFQYYEEEERQRGNFPDRFSGHQFPNYSSELNVNALLLGDSALYLCASSPKLAGGIDTQYFGPGTRLTVL.

This clonotype appeared a few times. The rearrangement uses TRBV6-5 and TRBJ2-1; the D is unclear. V shed 5 bases and J shed 0 bases, with 11 bases lying between them. Per the germline V gene, CDR1 is MNHEY and CDR2 is SVGAGI. CDR3 size: 15 residues. The CDR3 here is CASSSSRSSYNEQFF. CDR3 sequence (DNA): TGTGCCAGCAGTAGCTCGCGGAGCTCCTACAATGAGCAGTTCTTC.

This clonotype was found a few times. The rearrangement links TRBV7-8 to TRBJ2-1, with D perhaps matching TRBD1 (5 bases). Germline CDR1 SGHVS, CDR2 FQNEAQ. The CDR3 contains 15 residues. The germline V and J ends were trimmed by 6 bases and 0 bases, with 12 bases remaining between them. CDR3 protein: CASREQANSYNEQFF. For the CDR3, the DNA is TGTGCCAGCAGAGAACAGGCTAACTCCTACAATGAGCAGTTCTTC.

The chain has TRBV5-1 and TRBJ1-4, with D unresolved. Germline V gene data show CDR1 as SGHRS and CDR2 as YFSETQ. The V gene lost 0 bases and the J gene lost 3 bases, with 6 bases spanning the gap. This CDR3 has 14 residues. For the CDR3, the DNA is TGCGCCAGCAGCTTGGGCAAGTCTAATGAAAAACTGTTTTTT. Translating gives CASSLGKSNEKLFF.

In this sample, this clonotype turned up a few times. This rearrangement joins TRBV5-6 to TRBJ2-7, with TRBD1 matching over 7 bases. Trimming cost V 5 bases and J 2 bases; bases outside gene matches: 7. This CDR3 comprises 14 residues. CDR1 is SGHDT and CDR2 is YYEEEE in the germline V gene. The CDR3 DNA is TGTGCCAGCAGGCTCCGGGACAGAGCCTACGAGCAGTACTTC. This codes for CASRLRDRAYEQYF. The full variable domain, its missing parts supplied by reference TRBV5-6 and TRBJ2-7, is DAGVTQSPTHLIKTRGQQVTLRCSPKSGHDTVSWYQQALGQGPQFIFQYYEEEERQRGNFPDRFSGHQFPNYSSELNVNALLLGDSALYLCASRLRDRAYEQYFGPGTRLTVT.

The chain employs TRBV29-1 and TRBJ1-1, with 9 bases identical to TRBD1. Per germline, CDR1 SQVTM and CDR2 ANQGSEA. Trimming took 7 bases from V and 7 from J; bases not matched to a gene: 7. The CDR3 covers 12 residues. CDR3 protein: CSGNRGRFEAFF. The CDR3 DNA sequence: TGCAGCGGGAACAGGGGGCGCTTTGAAGCTTTCTTT.

The chain combines TRBV3-1 with TRBJ1-1, with 8 positions matching TRBD1. Germline loops: CDR1 LGHDT, CDR2 YNNKEL (reference sequence). With 5 bases clipped from V and 10 bases from J, the junction kept 3 bases outside the gene matches. The CDR3 covers 11 residues. The CDR3 here is CASSSDRGAFF. The CDR3 bases are TGTGCCAGCAGCTCCGACAGGGGAGCTTTCTTT.